Shown below are 19 T cell receptor beta chains from a single sample sequenced in a study of blood T cell repertoires in COVID-19. The protocol was immunoSEQ multiplex PCR, while the TCRdb copy is restricted to in-frame clones and leaves out a portion. The profile shows 90,000 to 120,000 clones, about 75% of them singletons. Sequenced input: peripheral blood. The receptors stem from a man of 80 years or more with acute or convalescent COVID-19.

The gene calls are TRBV19 and TRBJ2-2; 11 bases are shared with TRBD2. Germline lookup yields CDR1 LNHDA and CDR2 SQIVND (reference sequence). The CDR3 consists of 17 residues. The trim removed 3 bases at V and 4 bases at J, leaving 7 bases unmatched. CDR3 amino acids: CASSMTSGVEGTGELFF. Here the CDR3 DNA reads TGTGCCAGTAGTATGACTAGCGGGGTAGAGGGCACCGGGGAGCTGTTTTTT.

CDR3 loop: CASTGLLAGSDTQYF. As DNA, the CDR3 is TGTGCCAGCACCGGGCTGTTAGCGGGATCAGATACGCAGTATTTT. The rearrangement uses TRBV6-6 and TRBJ2-3, with 8 bases matching TRBD2. This CDR3 has 15 amino acids. V gave up 7 bases and J gave up 4 bases; unmatched junction bases: 10. CDR1 and CDR2 (germline): MNHNY, SVGAGI (reference sequence).

The chain recombines TRBV18 with TRBJ2-7, with TRBD1 matching 9 bases. Per the germline V gene, CDR1 is KGHSH and CDR2 is LQKENI. The CDR3 contains 15 residues. J gave up 6 bases and V 4 bases, and 10 bases lay outside the gene matches. The CDR3 here is CASSQDRGLVSEQYF. The CDR3 nucleotides are TGTGCCAGCTCACAAGACAGGGGGTTAGTTAGCGAGCAGTACTTC. The variable domain in full, completed from reference TRBV18 and TRBJ2-7, reads NAGVMQNPRHLVRRRGQEARLRCSPMKGHSHVYWYRQLPEEGLKFMVYLQKENIIDESGMPKERFSAEFPKEGPSILRIQQVVRGDSAAYFCASSQDRGLVSEQYFGPGTRLTVT.

The CDR3 region is CAISEALAGAKNIQYF. CDR3 coding DNA: TGTGCCATCAGTGAGGCCCTAGCGGGAGCCAAAAACATTCAGTACTTC. The V call is TRBV10-3, the J call TRBJ2-4, with TRBD2 identical over 8 bases. The CDR3 runs to 16 residues. Trimming at V came to 2 bases and at J to 0 bases, leaving 3 bases not matched to a gene. Per germline, CDR1 ENHRY and CDR2 SYGVKD.

V is TRBV28 and J is TRBJ1-6, with 10 bases that match TRBD1. The CDR3 runs 14 residues. Trimming at V came to 6 bases and at J to 10 bases, leaving 6 bases not matched to a gene. Germline V lookup: CDR1 MDHEN, CDR2 SYDVKM. CDR3 protein: CASSLTGGYSPLHF. As DNA, the CDR3 is TGTGCCAGCAGCTTGACAGGGGGCTACTCACCCCTCCACTTT.

In DNA, the CDR3 is TGTGCCACCACTCGGGGACAGGGGGGATCTACCGGGGAGCTGTTTTTT. Translation gives CATTRGQGGSTGELFF. The chain joins TRBV19 to TRBJ2-2; TRBD1 matches at 11 bases. Germline CDR1 and CDR2: LNHDA and SQIVND (reference sequence). The CDR3 has 16 amino acids. The J segment lost 5 bases and the V segment lost 10 bases, leaving 12 bases of the junction unmatched.

J is TRBJ1-5 and V is TRBV27, with 7 bases lining up with TRBD1. The junction had 5 bases not matched to a gene; V was cut back by 3 bases and J by 3 bases. In germline, CDR1 is MNHEY, CDR2 SMNVEV (reference sequence). CDR3 size: 15 residues. The CDR3 sequence is CASSFRDSANQPQHF. CDR3 DNA sequence: TGTGCCAGCAGTTTTCGGGACAGCGCCAATCAGCCCCAGCATTTT.

At least ten counts were recorded for this clone. The chain has TRBV2 and TRBJ1-4, with D possibly being TRBD1 (5 bases). Per the germline V gene, CDR1 is SNHLY and CDR2 is FYNNEI. CDR3 length: 13 residues. V lost 8 bases, J lost 6 bases, and 13 bases lay in between. The CDR3 DNA reads as TGTGCCAGCCGGACGTGGGGGGATGAAAAACTGTTTTTT. As protein: CASRTWGDEKLFF.

V is TRBV18 and J is TRBJ1-2, with TRBD1 matching over 8 bases. This CDR3 is built from 15 residues. In germline, CDR1 is KGHSH, CDR2 LQKENI. With 6 bases clipped from V and 4 bases from J, the junction kept 10 bases outside the gene matches. The CDR3 spells CASSPGLGQGYGYTF. The CDR3, as DNA: TGTGCCAGCTCCCCGGGACTCGGACAGGGCTATGGCTACACCTTC.

The CDR3 nucleotides read TGCAGCGTTGGGGTCCCCAGCGGGAGAACGACAGATACGCAGTATTTT. Translated, it gives CSVGVPSGRTTDTQYF. This sequence joins TRBV29-1 and TRBJ2-3; TRBD2 matches 8 bases. Trimming cost V 4 bases and J 3 bases; bases outside gene matches: 12. This CDR3 contains 16 residues. Germline CDR1 and CDR2: SQVTM and ANQGSEA.

V and J are TRBV18 and TRBJ2-1; a possible D gene is TRBD2 (5 bases). The CDR3 is 15 residues long. V lost 0 bases, J lost 4 bases, and 10 bases lay in between. The germline V gene has CDR1 KGHSH and CDR2 LQKENI. The CDR3 region has the DNA TGTGCCAGCTCACCACCCCTAGCTGGGTACAATGAGCAGTTCTTC. It yields the protein CASSPPLAGYNEQFF.

The chain joins TRBV4-3 to TRBJ1-1; a possible D gene is TRBD1 (5 bases). Germline CDR1 is LGHNA and CDR2 is YSLEER. Trimming removed 0 bases at V and 5 bases at J, with 10 bases between. This CDR3 contains 14 residues. The CDR3 region has the DNA TGCGCCAGCAGCCAAGAGGGGGGGAGTACTGAAGCTTTCTTT. It encodes CASSQEGGSTEAFF.

V and J are TRBV5-6 and TRBJ1-6; 7 bases are a match to TRBD1. The germline V gene has CDR1 SGHDT and CDR2 YYEEEE. There are 13 residues in the CDR3. Trimming at V came to 2 bases and at J to 8 bases, leaving 1 base not matched to a gene. In nucleotides, the CDR3 is TGTGCCAGCAGCTTACAGGGGCATTCACCCCTCCACTTT. This encodes CASSLQGHSPLHF.

The V call is TRBV7-2, the J call TRBJ1-1; no clear D gene. Per the germline V gene, CDR1 is SGHTA and CDR2 is FQGNSA. The ends were cut back, 4 bases at V and 1 base at J, with 10 bases in the middle. This CDR3 region has 14 residues. The CDR3 loop reads CASSSRTENTEAFF. The CDR3 DNA sequence: TGTGCCAGCAGCTCACGTACAGAGAACACTGAAGCTTTCTTT. Based on the CDR3 plus reference TRBV7-2 and TRBJ1-1, the full variable domain is GAGVSQSPSNKVTEKGKDVELRCDPISGHTALYWYRQSLGQGLEFLIYFQGNSAPDKSGLPSDRFSAERTGGSVSTLTIQRTQQEDSAVYLCASSSRTENTEAFFGQGTRLTVV.

V and J are TRBV11-2 and TRBJ2-1, with 7 bases fitting TRBD2. CDR1 is SGHAT and CDR2 is FQNNGV in the germline V gene. V gave up 3 bases and J gave up 6 bases; unmatched junction bases: 17. The CDR3 loop spans 18 amino acids. CDR3: CASSFGATLSGGGNEQFF. DNA of the CDR3: TGTGCCAGCAGCTTTGGCGCGACTTTGAGTGGCGGGGGCAATGAGCAGTTCTTC. The full variable domain, rest sourced from reference TRBV11-2 and TRBJ2-1, is EAGVAQSPRYKIIEKRQSVAFWCNPISGHATLYWYQQILGQGPKLLIQFQNNGVVDDSQLPKDRFSAERLKGVDSTLKIQPAKLEDSAVYLCASSFGATLSGGGNEQFFGPGTRLTVL.

The rearrangement links TRBV28 to TRBJ1-4; 9 bases align to TRBD1. CDR3 length: 15 amino acids. J lost 8 bases, V lost 4 bases, and 8 bases had no gene match. From germline, CDR1 is MDHEN and CDR2 SYDVKM. The DNA for the CDR3 is TGTGCCAGCAGTTGGGACAGGGCCGGAGGGGAAAAACTGTTTTTT. Amino acids: CASSWDRAGGEKLFF. Using reference TRBV28 and TRBJ1-4 for the parts outside the CDR3, the full variable domain is DVKVTQSSRYLVKRTGEKVFLECVQDMDHENMFWYRQDPGLGLRLIYFSYDVKMKEKGDIPEGYSVSREKKERFSLILESASTNQTSMYLCASSWDRAGGEKLFFGSGTQLSVL.

The chain recombines TRBV21-1 with TRBJ1-1; the tabulated D call, TRBD1, remains unverified against the DNA. TRBV21-1 is a documented pseudogene. The CDR3 length is 15 residues. As DNA, the CDR3 is TGTGCCAGCAGCTTCCAAGACAGGGGTGGCACTGAAGCTTTCTTT. Its translation is CASSFQDRGGTEAFF.

In its sample, this clone was seen once. J is TRBJ1-2 and V is TRBV6-6; TRBD1 agrees at 9 bases. Germline CDR1 reads MNHNY; CDR2 reads SVGAGI (reference sequence). The CDR3 is 16 residues long. With 0 bases clipped from V and 0 bases from J, the junction kept 2 bases outside the gene matches. The CDR3 here is CASSYSGQGTNYGYTF. Written as DNA, the CDR3 is TGTGCCAGCAGTTACTCGGGACAGGGTACTAACTATGGCTACACCTTC.

This clone was seen a few times. This chain joins TRBV20-1 and TRBJ1-5; D is unclear. Germline V gene sequence: CDR1 DFQATT, CDR2 SNEGSKA (reference sequence). Trimming pared 3 bases from V and 5 bases from J, leaving 11 bases between. The CDR3 runs 13 residues. The CDR3 here is CSASGEADQPQHF. The CDR3, as DNA: TGCAGTGCTAGTGGGGAGGCCGATCAGCCCCAGCATTTT.